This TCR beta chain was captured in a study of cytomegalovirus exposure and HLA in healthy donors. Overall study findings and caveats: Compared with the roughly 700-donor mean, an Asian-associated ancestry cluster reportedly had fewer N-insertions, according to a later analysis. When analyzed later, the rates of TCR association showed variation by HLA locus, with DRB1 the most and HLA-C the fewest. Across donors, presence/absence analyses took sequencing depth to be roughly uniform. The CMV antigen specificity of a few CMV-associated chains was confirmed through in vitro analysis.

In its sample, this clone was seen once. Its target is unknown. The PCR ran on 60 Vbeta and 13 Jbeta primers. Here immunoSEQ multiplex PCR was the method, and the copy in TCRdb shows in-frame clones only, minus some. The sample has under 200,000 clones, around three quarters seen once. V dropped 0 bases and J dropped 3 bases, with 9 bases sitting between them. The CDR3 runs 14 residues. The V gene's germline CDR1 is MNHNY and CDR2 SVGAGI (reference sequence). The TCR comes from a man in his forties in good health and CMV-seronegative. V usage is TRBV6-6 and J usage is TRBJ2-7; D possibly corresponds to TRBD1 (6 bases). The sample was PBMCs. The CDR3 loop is CASSYSTGIYEQYF. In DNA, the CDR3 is TGTGCCAGCAGTTACTCCACAGGGATCTACGAGCAGTACTTC.